Below are 18 T cell receptor beta chains sequenced from a single sample in a study of blood T cells in healthy people across ages. Using a J-beta primer mix together with a sample-barcoded 5' primer, a second PCR was run for about 7 to 12 cycles. Using its own MiXCR run on the 5' RACE reads, TCRdb lists one record per CDR3 protein. Of 920,000 or so distinct CDR3 sequences listed, 40% to 45% were seen once; the top ten hold 15% to 20%. The sequenced sample was blood. These TCRs come from a woman in her sixties in good health.

This clonotype was seen only once. This chain uses TRBV27 with TRBJ2-2; TRBD2 matches at 7 bases. From germline, CDR1 is MNHEY and CDR2 SMNVEV (reference sequence). V lost 4 bases to trimming and J lost 2 bases; unmatched junction nucleotides: 13. CDR3 length equals 18 residues. CDR3 amino acids: CASSSHKVWGGNTGELFF. CDR3 in DNA: TGTGCCAGCAGTTCCCACAAGGTCTGGGGGGGAAACACCGGGGAGCTGTTTTTT.

The chain joins TRBV6-2 or TRBV6-3 to TRBJ2-3, with D possibly TRBD2 on 5 matching bases. This CDR3 is 12 amino acids long. Per the germline V gene, CDR1 is MNHEY and CDR2 is SVGEGT. Trimming removed 10 bases from V and 2 bases from J, with 10 bases in between. The CDR3 loop reads CATRGFTDTQYF. Here the CDR3 DNA reads TGTGCCACCCGGGGATTCACAGATACGCAGTATTTT.

The rearrangement joins TRBV10-3 to TRBJ2-1; 8 nucleotides agree with TRBD1. Looked up from germline, CDR1 is ENHRY and CDR2 is SYGVKD. The CDR3 runs to 16 residues. After removal of 8 bases from V and 5 bases from J, the junction contained 14 bases not matched to a gene. CDR3 amino acids: CAIRRPRRGQNNEQFF. DNA of the CDR3: TGTGCCATCCGCCGCCCCCGCAGGGGGCAAAACAATGAGCAGTTCTTC.

The sample holds a few counts of this clonotype. The V and J genes are TRBV10-3 and TRBJ2-6; 9 positions agree with TRBD1. The V segment lost 6 bases and the J segment 2 bases; nucleotides outside the gene matches: 11. The germline V gene encodes CDR1 ENHRY and CDR2 SYGVKD. The CDR3 totals 18 residues. CDR3 DNA sequence: TGTGCCATCAGCGATGGGACAGGGTTCGACACTGGGGCCAACGTCCTGACTTTC. Amino acid sequence: CAISDGTGFDTGANVLTF.

Concerning this clonotype itself: It may be a read error: a sequence one base away is much more abundant. The J gene is TRBJ2-5, the V gene TRBV6-5, with 10 bases fitting TRBD2. The V gene's germline CDR1 is MNHEY and CDR2 SVGAGI. The V and J ends lost 6 bases and 5 bases, in that order; junction bases with no gene match: 9. The CDR3 has 15 amino acids. The CDR3 loop reads CASSLTSGIQETQYF. The CDR3 DNA reads as TGTGCCAGCAGCCTAACTAGCGGGATCCAGGAGACCCAGTACTTC.

As concerns this clonotype: Compared with germline, one end of the junction differs, possibly owing to a read error. The chain links TRBV27 to TRBJ2-1; a weak D match, TRBD2 (5 bases). The CDR3 consists of 14 residues. Per germline, CDR1 MNHEY and CDR2 SMNVEV (reference sequence). CDR3 DNA: TGTACCAGCAGTATAGGAGGCTCCTACAATGAGCAGTTCTTC. This sequence encodes CTSSIGGSYNEQFF.

CDR3 nucleotide sequence: TGTGCCAGCAGCGGAAAAATGAACACCGGGGAGCTGTTTTTT. Translation gives CASSGKMNTGELFF. The chain joins TRBV5-6 to TRBJ2-2, with D uncertain. Per the germline V gene, CDR1 is SGHDT and CDR2 is YYEEEE. V dropped 4 bases and J dropped 1 base, with 8 bases sitting between them. The CDR3 totals 14 residues.

This clonotype appeared a few times. The chain employs TRBV6-2 or TRBV6-3 and TRBJ2-5; 9 nucleotides align to TRBD1. Germline assignment: CDR1 MNHEY and CDR2 SVGEGT. This CDR3 comprises 12 residues. Losses at the gene ends were 9 bases for V and 3 bases for J; bases not matched to a gene: 2. CDR3 nucleotide sequence: TGTGCCAGTGGACAGGGGAAAGAGACCCAGTACTTC. Its protein product is CASGQGKETQYF.

The chain joins TRBV12-3 or TRBV12-4 to TRBJ1-5, with 10 positions matching TRBD1. The CDR3 is made up of 16 amino acids. J lost 1 base, V lost 6 bases, and 6 bases had no gene match. This CDR3 reads CASRRQGALSNQPQHF. In DNA form, the CDR3 reads TGTGCCAGCAGAAGACAGGGGGCTCTAAGCAATCAGCCCCAGCATTTT.

This chain uses TRBV4-1 with TRBJ2-5, with D perhaps matching TRBD1 (6 bases). The DNA end lines up better with TRBJ2-7; the J call may be wrong. Germline CDR1 MGHRA, CDR2 YSYEKL. This CDR3 has 13 amino acids. The CDR3, as DNA: TGCGCCAGCAGCCAAGGACAGGCGGACGAGCAGTACTTC. Protein product: CASSQGQADEQYF.

This clonotype was seen at least ten times. Here the CDR3 reads CASSEKTSGSPDTQYF. CDR3 coding DNA: TGTGCCAGCAGTGAAAAGACTAGCGGGAGCCCAGATACGCAGTATTTT. The V call is TRBV6-1, the J call TRBJ2-3; 12 bases fit TRBD2. Germline-derived CDR1 and CDR2 are MNHNS and SASEGT. The V gene end was trimmed by 2 bases and the J gene end by 4 bases; junction bases not matched to a gene: 4. This CDR3 contains 16 residues.

V gene TRBV27 combines with J gene TRBJ1-4, with a weak D call TRBD1 (6 bases). The V gene lost 5 bases and the J gene lost 4 bases, with 14 bases spanning the gap. Germline lookup yields CDR1 MNHEY and CDR2 SMNVEV (reference sequence). The CDR3 is 15 residues long. This CDR3 is CASSQTGRGNEKLFF. The CDR3 DNA is TGTGCCAGCAGTCAAACAGGGCGCGGTAATGAAAAACTGTTTTTT.

The chain combines TRBV3-1 with TRBJ2-3; D not certain. Germline values: CDR1 LGHDT, CDR2 YNNKEL (reference sequence). Deletions cut 6 bases from V and 1 base from J, with 11 bases between. The length of the CDR3 is 14 residues. CDR3 region: CASSRGVGTDTQYF. DNA for the CDR3: TGTGCCAGCAGTCGTGGGGTGGGCACAGATACGCAGTATTTT.

The chain uses TRBV29-1 and TRBJ2-1; 7 bases map to TRBD1. CDR1 and CDR2 (germline): SQVTM, ANQGSEA. The length of the CDR3 is 13 residues. V lost 7 bases, J lost 2 bases, and 5 bases stayed unmatched. This CDR3 is CSAEGAAYNEQFF. The CDR3 DNA is TGCAGCGCCGAGGGGGCAGCCTACAATGAGCAGTTCTTC.

This clonotype was counted only a few times. The genes are TRBV12-3 or TRBV12-4 and TRBJ2-5; D is uncertain. The CDR3 runs to 15 residues. Between the trimmed V and J ends, which lost 1 base and 3 bases, there was a span of 12 bases. The CDR3 is CASSLGARREETQYF. The CDR3 bases are TGTGCCAGCAGTTTAGGGGCGCGGAGAGAAGAGACCCAGTACTTC.

The chain uses TRBV6-1 and TRBJ2-3; D gene uncertain. Looked up from germline, CDR1 is MNHNS and CDR2 is SASEGT. V was shortened by 7 bases and J by 1 base, with 9 bases between the two germline ends. The CDR3 sequence is 13 residues long. As DNA, the CDR3 is TGTGCCAGCACTCCCTGGGGCACAGATACGCAGTATTTT. This codes for CASTPWGTDTQYF.

This clonotype was counted a few times. The chain carries TRBV9 and TRBJ2-5; tentatively, D is TRBD2 (5 bases). CDR1 and CDR2 (germline): SGDLS, YYNGEE. CDR3 length: 15 amino acids. Trimming took 0 bases from V and 4 from J, leaving 13 bases between them. The CDR3 here is CASSVASREGETQYF. CDR3 DNA: TGTGCCAGCAGCGTAGCTTCCCGGGAAGGAGAGACCCAGTACTTC.

The chain combines TRBV28 with TRBJ2-3; tentatively, D is TRBD2 (6 bases). In germline, CDR1 is MDHEN, CDR2 SYDVKM. Trimming pared 6 bases from V and 5 bases from J, leaving 27 bases between. The CDR3 totals 18 residues. CDR3 in amino acids: CASSSPGDSGPRRDTQYF. The CDR3, as DNA: TGTGCCAGCAGCTCTCCCGGGGATAGCGGCCCGCGACGAGATACGCAGTATTTT.